The 30 T cell receptor beta chains below all came from one sample that was sequenced in a study of control samples from healthy donors and cancer patients. TCRdb keeps only in-frame clones here, not all; method: immunoSEQ multiplex PCR. This table holds 150,000 to 190,000 clones, over 90% found once. Specimen: blood. These receptors came from a man aged 45-65 years in good health.

This sequence joins TRBV27 and TRBJ2-1; TRBD2 matches 8 bases. V was pared by 0 bases and J by 7 bases, with 5 bases of the junction left unmatched. CDR1 and CDR2 from the germline V gene are MNHEY and SMNVEV (reference sequence). CDR3 length: 15 amino acids. The CDR3: CASSLSGTSKNEQFF. For the CDR3, the DNA is TGTGCCAGCAGTTTATCCGGGACTAGTAAAAATGAGCAGTTCTTC.

This clone was seen a few times. This chain connects TRBV7-9 to TRBJ1-3; 11 bases agree with TRBD1. Germline CDR1 is SEHNR and CDR2 is FQNEAQ (reference sequence). V lost 5 bases and J lost 4; bases outside the gene matches: 7. The CDR3 loop spans 16 amino acids. CDR3 coding DNA: TGTGCCAGCAGCCCAGGACAGGGGGCGGTCGGAAACACCATATATTTT. Amino acids: CASSPGQGAVGNTIYF.

V gene TRBV10-2 combines with J gene TRBJ2-5; no clear D. The CDR3 loop spans 13 amino acids. CDR1 WSHSY and CDR2 SAAADI come from the germline V gene. V was clipped by 4 bases and J by 2 bases, with 8 bases between them. The CDR3: CASSVHTQETQYF. For the CDR3, the DNA is TGCGCCAGCAGTGTCCATACTCAAGAGACCCAGTACTTC.

The chain recombines TRBV3-1 (or the pseudogene TRBV3-2) with TRBJ1-5, with no clear D. This CDR3 is 17 amino acids long. The ends were cut back, 1 base at V and 4 bases at J, with 17 bases in the middle. Germline CDR1 is LGHDT and CDR2 is YNNKEL (reference sequence). The DNA for the CDR3 is TGTGCCAGCAGCCAAGGGGAACACCGGGTCCCGAATCAGCCCCAGCATTTT. Residues: CASSQGEHRVPNQPQHF.

The J gene is TRBJ1-1, the V gene TRBV2; D is unresolved. Germline V gene sequence: CDR1 SNHLY, CDR2 FYNNEI. Trimming cost V 8 bases and J 4 bases, with 14 bases left between them. This CDR3 spans 13 amino acids. The CDR3 nucleotides are TGTGCCAGCTATAGGGCAGCGCTCACTGAAGCTTTCTTT. This sequence encodes CASYRAALTEAFF.

As regards this clone: Other DNA variants within this sample encode the same CDR3. The chain is built from TRBV3-1 (or the pseudogene TRBV3-2) and TRBJ2-5; D remains ambiguous. The ends were cut back, 1 base at V and 4 bases at J, with 4 bases in the middle. The germline gives CDR1 LGHDT, CDR2 YNNKEL (reference sequence). This CDR3 has 12 amino acids. This CDR3 reads CASSQVAETQYF. The CDR3 nucleotides are TGTGCCAGCAGCCAAGTTGCAGAGACCCAGTACTTC.

This rearrangement joins TRBV18 to TRBJ2-1, with TRBD2 matching over 12 bases. The CDR3 length is 20 residues. J gave up 0 bases and V 1 base, and 10 bases lay outside the gene matches. Germline V lookup: CDR1 KGHSH, CDR2 LQKENI. The CDR3: CASSPRPRTSGTSSYNEQFF. For the CDR3, the DNA is TGTGCCAGCTCACCACGTCCTCGGACTAGCGGGACGAGCTCCTACAATGAGCAGTTCTTC.

The chain couples TRBV30 to TRBJ1-3; D uncertain. Germline CDR1 and CDR2: GTSNPN and SVGIG (reference sequence). CDR3 length equals 16 residues. V was cut by 3 bases and J by 6 bases, with 21 bases left in between. The DNA of the CDR3 is TGTGCCTGGAGAATGGGCCAGCCTAAGAACTTAAACACCATATATTTT. It is translated as CAWRMGQPKNLNTIYF. The full variable domain, with the rest looked up from reference TRBV30 and TRBJ1-3, is SQTIHQWPATLVQPVGSPLSLECTVEGTSNPNLYWYRQAAGRGLQLLFYSVGIGQISSEVPQNLSASRPQDRQFILSSKKLLLSDSGFYLCAWRMGQPKNLNTIYFGEGSWLTVV.

The gene calls are TRBV28 and TRBJ1-1; tentative D call: TRBD1 (6 bases). With 6 bases removed from V and 0 bases from J, the gap between germline ends came to 14 bases. CDR3 length equals 15 residues. From germline, CDR1 is MDHEN and CDR2 SYDVKM. Written as DNA, the CDR3 is TGTGCCAGCAGAACAGGGACCAATCTGAACACTGAAGCTTTCTTT. This gives the protein CASRTGTNLNTEAFF.

The rearrangement joins TRBV10-2 to TRBJ1-1; D is uncertain. Germline CDR1 WSHSY, CDR2 SAAADI. Trimming stripped 4 bases from V and 4 bases from J, with 10 bases between. This CDR3 contains 13 residues. CDR3 DNA: TGCGCCAGCAGTGCGAGTGTAGGCACTGAAGCTTTCTTT. Amino acid sequence: CASSASVGTEAFF.

The chain couples TRBV30 to TRBJ1-1; D perhaps matches TRBD1 (6 bases). The V end was cut by 0 bases, the J end by 8 bases, with 13 bases between. The CDR3 loop spans 13 amino acids. Germline CDR1 and CDR2: GTSNPN and SVGIG (reference sequence). In DNA form, the CDR3 reads TGTGCCTGGAGTGTGTCCGGACAGACCGAAGCTTTCTTT. The encoded protein is CAWSVSGQTEAFF.

This clone was observed once. This sequence joins TRBV27 and TRBJ2-7; no clear D. The V gene lost 2 bases and the J gene lost 3 bases, with 14 bases spanning the gap. The CDR3 spans 15 residues. The germline gives CDR1 MNHEY, CDR2 SMNVEV (reference sequence). CDR3 region: CASSLILGRDYEQYF. CDR3 in DNA: TGTGCCAGCAGTTTAATTTTGGGTAGGGACTACGAGCAGTACTTC.

The CDR3 protein is CASSEQDGRYEQFF. CDR3 sequence (DNA): TGCGCCAGCAGTGAGCAGGACGGGAGGTATGAGCAGTTCTTC. The V call is TRBV10-1, the J call TRBJ2-1; 7 bases match TRBD2. CDR1 and CDR2 (germline): WNHNN, SYGVQD (reference sequence). Trimming at V came to 2 bases and at J to 8 bases, leaving 6 bases not matched to a gene. This CDR3 is 14 amino acids long.

The genes are TRBV20-1 and TRBJ1-1; 8 bases map to TRBD1. Trimming cost V 3 bases and J 3 bases; bases outside gene matches: 3. There are 13 residues in the CDR3. CDR1 is DFQATT and CDR2 is SNEGSKA in the germline V gene (reference sequence). The CDR3 loop reads CSASNRGDTEAFF. The DNA of the CDR3 is TGCAGTGCTAGTAACAGGGGGGACACTGAAGCTTTCTTT.

The genes are TRBV6-6 and TRBJ2-7, with D perhaps TRBD1 or TRBD2 (5 bases each). Germline loops: CDR1 MNHNY, CDR2 SVGAGI (reference sequence). V shed 5 bases and J shed 6 bases, with 11 bases lying between them. This CDR3 spans 12 amino acids. The DNA of the CDR3 is TGTGCCAGCAGTCTAAGGGACCTCGAGCAGTACTTC. This codes for CASSLRDLEQYF.

V is TRBV30 and J is TRBJ2-1; D might be TRBD2 (5 bases). Germline V gene data show CDR1 as GTSNPN and CDR2 as SVGIG (reference sequence). CDR3 length equals 13 residues. Trimming pared 0 bases from V and 3 bases from J, leaving 6 bases between. The CDR3 spells CAWSVGLYNEQFF. CDR3 DNA sequence: TGTGCCTGGAGTGTAGGACTCTACAATGAGCAGTTCTTC.

The genes are TRBV5-6 and TRBJ2-7; unclear D gene. V was pared by 5 bases and J by 4 bases, with 10 bases between. Germline V gene data show CDR1 as SGHDT and CDR2 as YYEEEE. The CDR3 runs 12 residues. CDR3 coding DNA: TGTGCCAGCAGTGGAGCCTCTTACGAGCAGTACTTC. It is translated as CASSGASYEQYF.

The chain couples TRBV3-1 (or the pseudogene TRBV3-2) to TRBJ1-1, with TRBD1 matching over 7 bases. The CDR3 has 17 amino acids. The V segment lost 1 base and the J segment 4 bases; nucleotides outside the gene matches: 12. The V gene's germline CDR1 is LGHDT and CDR2 YNNKEL (reference sequence). CDR3 amino acids: CASSQGGGHRGGTEAFF. The CDR3 DNA reads as TGTGCCAGCAGCCAAGGTGGCGGGCACAGGGGAGGCACTGAAGCTTTCTTT.

The rearrangement joins TRBV21-1 to TRBJ2-5; the listed D gene, TRBD1, was not tested against the DNA. TRBV21-1 is a pseudogene. CDR3 length: 18 residues. CDR3 coding DNA: TGTGCCAGCAGCAAAGGGCGGCGGGACAGGGGATTACAAGAGACCCAGTACTTC. Translation gives CASSKGRRDRGLQETQYF.

The chain couples TRBV28 to TRBJ2-7; D not certain. CDR1 is MDHEN, CDR2 SYDVKM, per germline. V was trimmed by 5 bases and J by 4 bases, leaving 6 bases between them. This CDR3 comprises 11 residues. DNA of the CDR3: TGTGCCAGCAGTCTTAGGTACGAGCAGTACTTC. The encoded protein is CASSLRYEQYF.

The chain is built from TRBV25-1 and TRBJ2-3; the D is unclear. V lost 3 bases and J 1 base, leaving 8 bases between the germline ends. CDR3 length: 14 residues. Germline V lookup: CDR1 MGHDK, CDR2 SYGVNS. The CDR3, as DNA: TGTGCCAGCAGTGACTTTGGGGGCACAGATACGCAGTATTTT. Encoded protein: CASSDFGGTDTQYF.

The V gene is TRBV29-1, the J gene TRBJ2-1, with D perhaps being TRBD1 or TRBD2 (5 bases each). The CDR3 covers 13 residues. V lost 5 bases and J lost 0, with 8 bases in between. CDR1 SQVTM and CDR2 ANQGSEA come from the germline V gene. CDR3 sequence: CSVWGNSYNEQFF. Here the CDR3 DNA reads TGCAGCGTTTGGGGGAACTCCTACAATGAGCAGTTCTTC.

The CDR3 DNA is TGCGCCAGCAGCTTGGAACAGATTAACTATGGCTACACCTTC. This encodes CASSLEQINYGYTF. The chain has TRBV5-1 and TRBJ1-2; D gene ambiguous. The CDR3 loop spans 14 amino acids. Germline loops: CDR1 SGHRS, CDR2 YFSETQ. The V end lost 0 bases, the J end lost 1 base, and 7 bases lay between the germline ends.

The V gene is TRBV11-3, the J gene TRBJ2-1, with a weak D call TRBD2 (5 bases). CDR3 size: 15 residues. Looked up from germline, CDR1 is SGHNT and CDR2 is YENEEA. Trimming removed 4 bases at V and 3 bases at J, with 13 bases between. CDR3 loop: CASSSASGGYNEQFF. The CDR3 nucleotides are TGTGCCAGCAGCTCAGCCAGCGGAGGCTACAATGAGCAGTTCTTC.

The J gene is TRBJ2-1, the V gene TRBV5-1, with 14 bases matching TRBD2. J gave up 8 bases and V 4 bases, and 8 bases lay outside the gene matches. This CDR3 has 16 amino acids. CDR1 and CDR2 (germline): SGHRS, YFSETQ. CDR3 sequence reads: CASSQGTSGSLDEQFF. In DNA, the CDR3 is TGCGCCAGCAGCCAGGGGACTAGCGGGAGTTTAGATGAGCAGTTCTTC.

This chain connects TRBV5-6 to TRBJ1-3; D gene unclear. CDR1 and CDR2 (germline): SGHDT, YYEEEE. The CDR3 runs 15 residues. V was shortened by 3 bases and J by 3 bases, with 13 bases between the two germline ends. The CDR3, as DNA: TGTGCCAGCAGCTCTGACACCGGTGGTGGAAACACCATATATTTT. As protein: CASSSDTGGGNTIYF.

This clone appeared a single time. J is TRBJ2-1 and V is TRBV14, with 7 bases lining up with TRBD2. The CDR3 spans 16 residues. Germline V lookup: CDR1 SGHDN, CDR2 FVKESK. Trimming removed 3 bases from V and 0 bases from J; junction bases left unmatched: 5. The chain's CDR3 is CASSQQRDYSYNEQFF. Written as DNA, the CDR3 is TGTGCCAGCAGCCAGCAGCGGGACTACTCCTACAATGAGCAGTTCTTC.

This clone has a single count. The chain carries TRBV5-1 and TRBJ2-2; unclear D gene. The CDR3 length is 16 residues. Trimming stripped 0 bases from V and 0 bases from J, with 9 bases between. Germline V gives CDR1 SGHRS, CDR2 YFSETQ. CDR3: CASSLGGPANTGELFF. CDR3 in DNA: TGCGCCAGCAGCTTGGGCGGACCCGCGAACACCGGGGAGCTGTTTTTT. Full variable domain (outside the CDR3, taken from reference TRBV5-1 and TRBJ2-2): KAGVTQTPRYLIKTRGQQVTLSCSPISGHRSVSWYQQTPGQGLQFLFEYFSETQRNKGNFPGRFSGRQFSNSRSEMNVSTLELGDSALYLCASSLGGPANTGELFFGEGSRLTVL.

The CDR3 coding sequence is TGCAGCCAGGGGACAGGGTGGAATGAGCAGTTCTTC. It encodes CSQGTGWNEQFF. This chain connects TRBV29-1 to TRBJ2-1, with 9 bases aligning to TRBD1. The V and J ends lost 8 bases and 7 bases, in that order; junction bases with no gene match: 6. Looked up from germline, CDR1 is SQVTM and CDR2 is ANQGSEA. The CDR3 length is 12 residues.

The J gene is TRBJ2-2, the V gene TRBV4-1, with D hard to call. The CDR3 length is 17 residues. The germline V gene encodes CDR1 MGHRA and CDR2 YSYEKL. Trimming removed 0 bases at V and 0 bases at J, with 11 bases between. CDR3 protein: CASSQDPGRTNTGELFF. For the CDR3, the DNA is TGCGCCAGCAGCCAAGATCCGGGCAGGACGAACACCGGGGAGCTGTTTTTT.